These T cell receptor beta chains were read from a single sample in a study of human CD4 T cells and Enterobacteriaceae. The table came from immunoSEQ multiplex PCR; TCRdb's copy has only in-frame clones and leaves some out. The data hold tens of thousands of clones, with 70% to 85% observed a single time. What was sequenced was memory CD4+ T cells from blood. Source of these receptors: a human donor in good health. CDR3s include the opening cysteine and the closing phenylalanine or tryptophan. D genes are given only for firm matches. Only part of the rows carry a size: once, few, many, or a class if the clone is expanded.

D gene: -
J gene: TRBJ1-1
V gene: TRBV28
clone size: -
CDR3 protein: CASSPPLKTGLAFF
CDR3 DNA: TGTGCCAGCAGTCCGCCCCTCAAGACAGGCCTAGCTTTCTTT

D gene: -
J gene: TRBJ1-5
V gene: TRBV28
clone size: few
CDR3 protein: CASISYIRREEAQPQHF
CDR3 DNA: TGTGCCAGCATTTCTTACATTCGGAGGGAGGAGGCTCAGCCCCAGCATTTT

D gene: -
J gene: TRBJ2-7
V gene: TRBV28
clone size: -
CDR3 protein: CASRTTGIGEQYF
CDR3 DNA: TGTGCCAGCAGAACTACAGGGATCGGCGAGCAGTACTTC

D gene: TRBD2
J gene: TRBJ2-2
V gene: TRBV2
clone size: -
CDR3 protein: CASSWTRSTGELFF
CDR3 DNA: TGTGCCAGCAGTTGGACTAGGTCCACCGGGGAGCTGTTTTTT

D gene: -
J gene: TRBJ1-6
V gene: TRBV6-5
clone size: -
CDR3 protein: CASSPFLRDSPLHF
CDR3 DNA: TGTGCCAGCAGTCCATTCCTGCGGGATTCACCCCTCCACTTT

D gene: -
J gene: TRBJ1-3
V gene: TRBV5-4
clone size: once
CDR3 protein: CASSMGLLGNTIYF
CDR3 DNA: TGTGCCAGCAGCATGGGGCTCTTGGGAAACACCATATATTTT

D gene: TRBD2
J gene: TRBJ2-2
V gene: TRBV9
clone size: -
CDR3 protein: CASSVVDGLAGGSNTGELFF
CDR3 DNA: TGTGCCAGCAGCGTAGTGGACGGACTAGCGGGAGGCTCGAACACCGGGGAGCTGTTTTTT

D gene: -
J gene: TRBJ2-3
V gene: TRBV27
clone size: -
CDR3 protein: CASSLFMVETSTDTQYF
CDR3 DNA: TGTGCCAGCAGTTTATTCATGGTGGAAACTAGCACAGATACGCAGTATTTT

D gene: -
J gene: TRBJ1-5
V gene: TRBV5-6
clone size: once
CDR3 protein: CASSLGGGQPQHF
CDR3 DNA: TGTGCCAGCAGCTTGGGAGGGGGTCAGCCCCAGCATTTT

D gene: TRBD2
J gene: TRBJ2-7
V gene: TRBV11-2
clone size: -
CDR3 protein: CASSLGTSGRAYEQYF
CDR3 DNA: TGTGCCAGCAGCCTCGGGACTAGCGGGAGGGCCTACGAGCAGTACTTC

D gene: TRBD2
J gene: TRBJ2-2
V gene: TRBV18
clone size: -
CDR3 protein: CASSPLAGGTGELFF
CDR3 DNA: TGTGCCAGCTCACCACTAGCGGGAGGAACCGGGGAGCTGTTTTTT

D gene: -
J gene: TRBJ1-1
V gene: TRBV29-1
clone size: once
CDR3 protein: CSVVRQETEAFF
CDR3 DNA: TGCAGCGTTGTGCGACAGGAGACTGAAGCTTTCTTT

D gene: -
J gene: TRBJ1-1
V gene: TRBV12-5
clone size: -
CDR3 protein: CASGLSGRLEAFF
CDR3 DNA: TGTGCTAGTGGTTTAAGTGGGCGCCTTGAAGCTTTCTTT

D gene: TRBD2
J gene: TRBJ2-3
V gene: TRBV30
clone size: -
CDR3 protein: CAWSVLAGVRYF
CDR3 DNA: TGTGCCTGGAGTGTACTGGCGGGAGTTAGGTATTTT

D gene: -
J gene: TRBJ2-3
V gene: TRBV7-3
clone size: -
CDR3 protein: CASSLGGFVADTQYF
CDR3 DNA: TGTGCCAGCAGCCTCGGGGGATTCGTGGCAGATACGCAGTATTTT

D gene: -
J gene: TRBJ2-7
V gene: TRBV11-2
clone size: -
CDR3 protein: CASSPQAQFYEQYF
CDR3 DNA: TGTGCCAGCAGCCCCCAGGCGCAGTTCTACGAGCAGTACTTC

D gene: -
J gene: TRBJ2-6
V gene: TRBV5-8
clone size: -
CDR3 protein: CASSLHGSGVRVAVLTF
CDR3 DNA: TGTGCCAGCAGCTTACACGGTTCGGGGGTCCGGGTGGCCGTCCTGACTTTC

D gene: -
J gene: TRBJ2-4
V gene: TRBV4-2
clone size: -
CDR3 protein: CASSQVIDGITKNIQYF
CDR3 DNA: TGTGCCAGCAGCCAAGTAATCGACGGGATTACAAAAAACATTCAGTACTTC

D gene: -
J gene: TRBJ1-3
V gene: TRBV18
clone size: -
CDR3 protein: CASSPFYSLSSGNTIYF
CDR3 DNA: TGTGCCAGCTCACCGTTTTACAGCCTCTCCTCCGGAAACACCATATATTTT

D gene: TRBD2
J gene: TRBJ2-1
V gene: TRBV4-1
clone size: once
CDR3 protein: CASSQAGRRERTNNEQFF
CDR3 DNA: TGCGCCAGCAGCCAAGCCGGTAGGCGGGAGAGGACTAACAATGAGCAGTTCTTC

D gene: -
J gene: TRBJ1-3
V gene: TRBV11-2
clone size: -
CDR3 protein: CASTPDTGNTIYF
CDR3 DNA: TGTGCCAGCACCCCCGACACGGGAAACACCATATATTTT

D gene: TRBD1
J gene: TRBJ2-7
V gene: TRBV5-1
clone size: few
CDR3 protein: CASSLEGTGYEQYF
CDR3 DNA: TGCGCCAGCAGCTTGGAGGGGACAGGGTACGAGCAGTACTTC

D gene: -
J gene: TRBJ1-2
V gene: TRBV2
clone size: few
CDR3 protein: CASTLVTTPLGYGYTF
CDR3 DNA: TGTGCCAGCACATTGGTAACAACCCCCCTTGGGTATGGCTACACCTTC

D gene: -
J gene: TRBJ1-2
V gene: TRBV27
clone size: -
CDR3 protein: CASPIPCRAYGYTF
CDR3 DNA: TGTGCCAGCCCTATCCCGTGTAGGGCCTATGGCTACACCTTC

D gene: -
J gene: TRBJ1-5
V gene: TRBV2
clone size: once
CDR3 protein: CATSGGGQPQHF
CDR3 DNA: TGTGCCACTTCCGGGGGCGGTCAGCCCCAGCATTTT

D gene: -
J gene: TRBJ1-1
V gene: TRBV19
clone size: -
CDR3 protein: CASSMRRENTEAFF
CDR3 DNA: TGTGCCAGTAGTATGAGGCGGGAGAACACTGAAGCTTTCTTT

D gene: -
J gene: TRBJ2-4
V gene: TRBV6-1
clone size: few
CDR3 protein: CASSEARGQVQYF
CDR3 DNA: TGTGCCAGCAGTGAAGCGCGGGGCCAGGTCCAGTACTTC

D gene: -
J gene: TRBJ1-2
V gene: TRBV6-1
clone size: -
CDR3 protein: CASSEGGAGYGYTF
CDR3 DNA: TGTGCCAGCAGTGAAGGGGGCGCCGGCTATGGCTACACCTTC

D gene: TRBD1
J gene: TRBJ1-4
V gene: TRBV5-1
clone size: -
CDR3 protein: CASSSDRGDEKLFF
CDR3 DNA: TGCGCCAGCAGTTCTGACAGGGGAGATGAAAAACTGTTTTTT

D gene: TRBD1
J gene: TRBJ2-5
V gene: TRBV5-5
clone size: -
CDR3 protein: CASSHTGTANQETQYF
CDR3 DNA: TGTGCCAGCAGCCATACCGGGACAGCGAACCAAGAGACCCAGTACTTC

D gene: TRBD1
J gene: TRBJ2-1
V gene: TRBV28
clone size: -
CDR3 protein: CASSPIRDRGDEQFF
CDR3 DNA: TGTGCCAGCAGCCCGATCCGGGACAGGGGGGATGAGCAGTTCTTC

D gene: TRBD1
J gene: TRBJ2-7
V gene: TRBV10-2
clone size: -
CDR3 protein: CAIRAGQGTDEQYF
CDR3 DNA: TGCGCCATCCGGGCGGGACAGGGTACCGACGAGCAGTACTTC

D gene: -
J gene: TRBJ1-2
V gene: TRBV29-1
clone size: -
CDR3 protein: CSVRGEGYGYTF
CDR3 DNA: TGCAGCGTCCGAGGGGAGGGCTATGGCTACACCTTC

D gene: -
J gene: TRBJ2-5
V gene: TRBV7-9
clone size: few
CDR3 protein: CASSFLGGKETQYF
CDR3 DNA: TGTGCCAGCAGCTTTCTGGGGGGAAAAGAGACCCAGTACTTC

D gene: TRBD2
J gene: TRBJ2-1
V gene: TRBV10-3
clone size: -
CDR3 protein: CAIKGLAGGPNNEQFF
CDR3 DNA: TGTGCCATCAAGGGACTAGCGGGAGGGCCCAACAATGAGCAGTTCTTC

D gene: -
J gene: TRBJ2-3
V gene: TRBV7-2
clone size: -
CDR3 protein: CASSFVTDTQYF
CDR3 DNA: TGTGCCAGCAGCTTTGTCACAGATACGCAGTATTTT

D gene: -
J gene: TRBJ2-1
V gene: TRBV18
clone size: -
CDR3 protein: CASSPPGLSRHNEQFF
CDR3 DNA: TGTGCCAGCTCACCACCGGGACTCTCACGCCACAATGAGCAGTTCTTC

D gene: -
J gene: TRBJ2-2
V gene: TRBV4-2
clone size: -
CDR3 protein: CASSQDLGLSTGELFF
CDR3 DNA: TGTGCCAGCAGCCAAGATTTGGGTCTCAGCACCGGGGAGCTGTTTTTT

D gene: -
J gene: TRBJ1-1
V gene: TRBV5-1
clone size: -
CDR3 protein: CASSSQGGSNTEAFF
CDR3 DNA: TGCGCCAGCAGCTCTCAGGGCGGTTCGAACACTGAAGCTTTCTTT

D gene: -
J gene: TRBJ1-1
V gene: TRBV7-9
clone size: -
CDR3 protein: CASSLGGRGTEAFF
CDR3 DNA: TGTGCCAGCAGCTTAGGGGGTCGGGGCACTGAAGCTTTCTTT

D gene: TRBD2
J gene: TRBJ2-7
V gene: TRBV11-3
clone size: -
CDR3 protein: CASSSGASGHEQYF
CDR3 DNA: TGTGCCAGCAGCTCCGGGGCTAGCGGACACGAGCAGTACTTC

D gene: -
J gene: TRBJ2-7
V gene: TRBV18
clone size: once
CDR3 protein: CASSPNFTAYEQYF
CDR3 DNA: TGTGCCAGCTCACCCAATTTTACGGCCTACGAGCAGTACTTC

D gene: -
J gene: TRBJ2-3
V gene: TRBV7-3
clone size: -
CDR3 protein: CASSFGRTDTQYF
CDR3 DNA: TGTGCCAGCAGCTTCGGGAGAACAGATACGCAGTATTTT

D gene: TRBD1
J gene: TRBJ1-1
V gene: TRBV30
clone size: once
CDR3 protein: CAWSVLGQGVGGTEAFF
CDR3 DNA: TGTGCCTGGAGTGTACTAGGACAGGGGGTCGGGGGCACTGAAGCTTTCTTT

D gene: TRBD1
J gene: TRBJ2-7
V gene: TRBV5-1
clone size: -
CDR3 protein: CASSLEGGGQGIYEQYF
CDR3 DNA: TGCGCCAGCAGCTTGGAAGGAGGGGGACAGGGAATCTACGAGCAGTACTTC

D gene: -
J gene: TRBJ2-1
V gene: TRBV6-6
clone size: -
CDR3 protein: CASSYGAPSVNEQFF
CDR3 DNA: TGTGCCAGCAGTTATGGAGCACCCTCCGTCAATGAGCAGTTCTTC

D gene: TRBD1
J gene: TRBJ1-5
V gene: TRBV6-1
clone size: -
CDR3 protein: CASSGSGTGSNQPQHF
CDR3 DNA: TGTGCCAGCAGTGGAAGCGGGACAGGGAGCAATCAGCCCCAGCATTTT

D gene: -
J gene: TRBJ1-5
V gene: TRBV27
clone size: -
CDR3 protein: CASSLTGGGNQPQHF
CDR3 DNA: TGTGCCAGCAGTTTGACCGGGGGCGGCAATCAGCCCCAGCATTTT

D gene: -
J gene: TRBJ2-7
V gene: TRBV6-4
clone size: -
CDR3 protein: CARGGGGPNEQYF
CDR3 DNA: TGTGCCAGGGGCGGAGGGGGCCCAAACGAGCAGTACTTC

D gene: -
J gene: TRBJ2-1
V gene: TRBV5-6
clone size: -
CDR3 protein: CASSLQYNEQFF
CDR3 DNA: TGTGCCAGCAGCTTACAGTACAATGAGCAGTTCTTC

D gene: -
J gene: TRBJ1-5
V gene: TRBV5-1
clone size: -
CDR3 protein: CASSPGTPDQPQHF
CDR3 DNA: TGCGCCAGCAGCCCGGGGACACCCGATCAGCCCCAGCATTTT

D gene: TRBD1
J gene: TRBJ2-1
V gene: TRBV5-4
clone size: -
CDR3 protein: CASSNRLDRGINEQFF
CDR3 DNA: TGTGCCAGCAGCAATCGACTGGACAGGGGGATCAATGAGCAGTTCTTC

D gene: -
J gene: TRBJ2-2
V gene: TRBV6-5
clone size: -
CDR3 protein: CASSYRGDTGELFF
CDR3 DNA: TGTGCCAGCAGTTACAGGGGGGACACCGGGGAGCTGTTTTTT

D gene: TRBD1
J gene: TRBJ1-5
V gene: TRBV18
clone size: -
CDR3 protein: CASSPSQGANVGQPQHF
CDR3 DNA: TGTGCCAGCTCACCATCACAGGGGGCAAACGTCGGTCAGCCCCAGCATTTT